This section outlines one T cell receptor beta chain sequence together with its context. Its target is not known. The data were obtained in a study of CD8 T cells in Susac syndrome. Random hexamers served to reverse transcribe roughly 0.45 to 1 ug RNA. TCRdb fed the immunoSEQ multiplex PCR reads into MiXCR, producing one record per CDR3 protein. The sample comprises fewer than 100,000 distinct CDR3 sequences, about 91% of which are singletons, and around 0.49% rests with the top ten. Findings and caveats of the study: Only a relatively small number of individuals were included in the TCR sequencing and HLA analysis.

In germline, CDR1 is MNHEY, CDR2 SVGAGI. V shed 0 bases and J 0 bases; nucleotides not matched to a gene: 0. The CDR3 extends over 16 amino acids. This chain connects TRBV6-5 to TRBJ2-5; 11 nucleotides line up with TRBD2. The TCR sequence derives from a human donor with multiple sclerosis. Specimen: CD8+ T cells from PBMCs. CDR3 sequence (DNA): TGTGCCAGCAGTTACTCGACTAGCGGGGACCAAGAGACCCAGTACTTC. Amino acids: CASSYSTSGDQETQYF.